This T cell receptor (beta chain) was observed in a study of tumor-infiltrating lymphocytes in localized non-small cell lung cancer. At the level of the study: Resected tumor was paired with non-adjacent uninvolved lung from the same patient.

The repertoire was sequenced with immunoSEQ multiplex PCR; TCRdb's copy has only in-frame clones and lacks some. Here the sample spans about 15,000 clones, roughly 72% being singletons. Looked up from germline, CDR1 is GTSNPN and CDR2 is SVGIG (reference sequence). The CDR3 length is 13 residues. Comment on this clone: Its antigen is unidentified. Mismatch with germline at one junction end may stem from a read error.

Points from the study as a whole: Not all patients were TCR sequenced, owing to tissue quantity.

The genes are TRBV30 and TRBJ1-2; no firm D call. Specimen: lung tumor tissue. This clonotype was obtained from a human donor with non-small cell lung cancer. CDR3 residues: CAWKAVAVYDYTF. In nucleotides, the CDR3 is TGTGCCTGGAAGGCTGTGGCAGTTTATGACTACACCTTC.